This T cell receptor (beta chain) originates from a study of T-cell memory formation after mild COVID-19. About the research overall: TCR clusters were mostly confined to one donor each.

5'RACE with constant-segment primers yielded barcoded, UMI-tagged TCR alpha and TCR beta cDNA libraries. TCRdb re-analysed the 5' RACE reads in MiXCR, keeping a single row per CDR3 protein. The sample gives 550,000 to 600,000 distinct CDR3 sequences, approximately 21% of which show up once; roughly 8.3% is in the top ten. CDR1 MNHEY and CDR2 SVGAGI come from the germline V gene. The CDR3 covers 12 residues. V gave up 8 bases and J gave up 7 bases, with 11 bases separating them. Study conclusions and caveats: CD4+ clones that contracted lay mainly in CM and EM; CD8+ ones lay in EMRA. A second wave expanding day 15 to 37 was CD4+-biased; contracting clones were balanced.

Comment on this clonotype: Its specificity is unknown.

The receptor was isolated from an adult woman who had mild COVID-19 (a few samples of this study predate the infection). Cell type and time point are not known. J is TRBJ2-2 and V is TRBV6-5, with D unclear. Material: PBMCs or a T cell subset sorted from them (not recorded which). CDR3 region: CASRTASGELFF. The CDR3, as DNA: TGTGCCAGCCGGACCGCGAGCGGGGAGCTGTTTTTT.